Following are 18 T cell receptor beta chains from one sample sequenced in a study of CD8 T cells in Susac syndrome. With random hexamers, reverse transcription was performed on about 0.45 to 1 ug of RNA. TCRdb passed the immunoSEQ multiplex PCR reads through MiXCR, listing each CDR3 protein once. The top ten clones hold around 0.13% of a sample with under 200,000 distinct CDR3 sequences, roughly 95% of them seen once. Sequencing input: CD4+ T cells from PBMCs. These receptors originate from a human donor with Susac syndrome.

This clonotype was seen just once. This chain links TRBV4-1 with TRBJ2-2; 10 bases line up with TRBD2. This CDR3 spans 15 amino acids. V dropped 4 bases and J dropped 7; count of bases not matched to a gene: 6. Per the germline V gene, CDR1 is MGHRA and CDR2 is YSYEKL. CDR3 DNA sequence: TGCGCCAGCAGCCTTCTAGCGGGGGTCAACGGGGAGCTGTTTTTT. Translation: CASSLLAGVNGELFF.

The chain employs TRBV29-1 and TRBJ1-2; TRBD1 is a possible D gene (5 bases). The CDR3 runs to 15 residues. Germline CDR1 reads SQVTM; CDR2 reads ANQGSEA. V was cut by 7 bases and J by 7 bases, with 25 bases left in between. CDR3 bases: TGCAGCGCGGCACGATGGGGGGAGAACGTAGCTGGCTACACCTTC. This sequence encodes CSAARWGENVAGYTF.

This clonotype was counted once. The CDR3 here is CASSLDRGTTQYF. As DNA, the CDR3 is TGCGCCAGCAGCTTGGACAGGGGAACGACCCAGTACTTC. The chain joins TRBV5-1 to TRBJ2-5; 7 bases are shared with TRBD1. The CDR3 length is 13 residues. The V and J ends lost 0 bases and 7 bases, in that order; junction bases with no gene match: 3. Germline V lookup: CDR1 SGHRS, CDR2 YFSETQ. Full variable domain (remainder filled in from reference TRBV5-1 and TRBJ2-5): KAGVTQTPRYLIKTRGQQVTLSCSPISGHRSVSWYQQTPGQGLQFLFEYFSETQRNKGNFPGRFSGRQFSNSRSEMNVSTLELGDSALYLCASSLDRGTTQYFGPGTRLLVL.

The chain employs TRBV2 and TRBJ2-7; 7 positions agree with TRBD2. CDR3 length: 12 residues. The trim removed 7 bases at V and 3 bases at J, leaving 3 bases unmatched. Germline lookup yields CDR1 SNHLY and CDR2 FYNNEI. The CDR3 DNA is TGTGCCAGCACGGGAGGACGCTACGAGCAGTACTTC. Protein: CASTGGRYEQYF.

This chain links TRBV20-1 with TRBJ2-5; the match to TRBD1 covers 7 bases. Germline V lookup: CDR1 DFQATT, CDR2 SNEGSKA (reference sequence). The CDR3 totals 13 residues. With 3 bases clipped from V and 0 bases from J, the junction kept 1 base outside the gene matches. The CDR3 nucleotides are TGCAGTGCTAGGGGACAGTACCAAGAGACCCAGTACTTC. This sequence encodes CSARGQYQETQYF.

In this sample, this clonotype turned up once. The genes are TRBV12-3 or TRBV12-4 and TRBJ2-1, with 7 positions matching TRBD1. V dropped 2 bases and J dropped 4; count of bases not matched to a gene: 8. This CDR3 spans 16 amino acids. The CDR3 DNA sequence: TGTGCCAGCAGTTTAATTCGGGACAGATTTTACAATGAGCAGTTCTTC. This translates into CASSLIRDRFYNEQFF.

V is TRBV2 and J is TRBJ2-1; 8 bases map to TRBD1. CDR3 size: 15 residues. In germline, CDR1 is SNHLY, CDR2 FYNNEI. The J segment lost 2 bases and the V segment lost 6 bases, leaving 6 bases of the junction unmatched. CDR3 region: CASRMTGAAYNEQFF. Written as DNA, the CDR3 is TGTGCCAGCAGGATGACAGGGGCGGCCTACAATGAGCAGTTCTTC.

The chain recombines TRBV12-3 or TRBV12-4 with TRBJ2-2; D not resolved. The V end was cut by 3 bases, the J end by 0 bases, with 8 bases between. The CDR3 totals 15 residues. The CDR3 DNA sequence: TGTGCCAGCAGTTTTGGCGGCACGAACACCGGGGAGCTGTTTTTT. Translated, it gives CASSFGGTNTGELFF.

The CDR3 loop reads CASSDPRDSLYEQYF. CDR3 nucleotide sequence: TGTGCCAGCAGCGATCCCCGGGACAGCCTCTACGAGCAGTACTTC. The chain uses TRBV14 and TRBJ2-7; the match to TRBD1 covers 7 bases. Germline loops: CDR1 SGHDN, CDR2 FVKESK. The CDR3 is 15 amino acids. Trimming at V came to 5 bases and at J to 3 bases, leaving 10 bases not matched to a gene.

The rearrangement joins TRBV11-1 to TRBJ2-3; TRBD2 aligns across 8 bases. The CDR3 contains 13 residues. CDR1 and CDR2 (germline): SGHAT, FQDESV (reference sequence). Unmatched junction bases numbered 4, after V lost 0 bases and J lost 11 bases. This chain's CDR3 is CASSLATSGRQYF. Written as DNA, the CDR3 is TGTGCCAGCAGCTTAGCCACTAGCGGCCGGCAGTATTTT.

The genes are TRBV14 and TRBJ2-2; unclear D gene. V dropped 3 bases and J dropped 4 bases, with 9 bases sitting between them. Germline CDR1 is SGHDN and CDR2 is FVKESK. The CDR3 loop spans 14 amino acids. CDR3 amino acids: CASSQVGSTGELFF. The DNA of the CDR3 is TGTGCCAGCAGCCAGGTCGGAAGCACCGGGGAGCTGTTTTTT.

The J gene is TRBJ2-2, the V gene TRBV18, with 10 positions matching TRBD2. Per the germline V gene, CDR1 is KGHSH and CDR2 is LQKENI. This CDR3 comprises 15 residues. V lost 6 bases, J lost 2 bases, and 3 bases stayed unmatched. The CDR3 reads CASSGLAENTGELFF. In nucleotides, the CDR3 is TGTGCCAGCTCCGGACTAGCGGAAAACACCGGGGAGCTGTTTTTT. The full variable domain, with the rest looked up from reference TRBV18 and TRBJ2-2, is NAGVMQNPRHLVRRRGQEARLRCSPMKGHSHVYWYRQLPEEGLKFMVYLQKENIIDESGMPKERFSAEFPKEGPSILRIQQVVRGDSAAYFCASSGLAENTGELFFGEGSRLTVL.

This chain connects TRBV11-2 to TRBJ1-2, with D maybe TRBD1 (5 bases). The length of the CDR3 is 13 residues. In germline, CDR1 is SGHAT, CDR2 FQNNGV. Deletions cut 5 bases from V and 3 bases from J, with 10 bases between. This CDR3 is CASSRGLDYGYTF. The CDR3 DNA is TGTGCCAGCAGCCGGGGGTTAGACTATGGCTACACCTTC.

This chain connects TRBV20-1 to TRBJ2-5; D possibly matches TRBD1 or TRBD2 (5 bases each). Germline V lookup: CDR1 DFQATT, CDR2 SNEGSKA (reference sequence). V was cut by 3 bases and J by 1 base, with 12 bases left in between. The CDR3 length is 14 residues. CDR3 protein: CSASYGAGQETQYF. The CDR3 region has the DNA TGCAGTGCTAGTTATGGGGCGGGCCAAGAGACCCAGTACTTC.

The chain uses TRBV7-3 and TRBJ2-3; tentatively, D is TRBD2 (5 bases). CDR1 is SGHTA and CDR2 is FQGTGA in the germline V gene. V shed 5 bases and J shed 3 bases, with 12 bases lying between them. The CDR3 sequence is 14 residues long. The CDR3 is CASSRNPGTDTQYF. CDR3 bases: TGTGCCAGCAGCCGGAATCCGGGGACAGATACGCAGTATTTT.

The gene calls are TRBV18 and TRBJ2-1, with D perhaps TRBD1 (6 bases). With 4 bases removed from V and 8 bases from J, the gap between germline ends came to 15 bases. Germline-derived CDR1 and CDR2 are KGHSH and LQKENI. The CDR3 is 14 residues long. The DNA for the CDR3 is TGTGCCAGCTCACGGACAGACAGTCCGGATGAGCAGTTCTTC. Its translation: CASSRTDSPDEQFF. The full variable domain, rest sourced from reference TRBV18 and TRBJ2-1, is NAGVMQNPRHLVRRRGQEARLRCSPMKGHSHVYWYRQLPEEGLKFMVYLQKENIIDESGMPKERFSAEFPKEGPSILRIQQVVRGDSAAYFCASSRTDSPDEQFFGPGTRLTVL.

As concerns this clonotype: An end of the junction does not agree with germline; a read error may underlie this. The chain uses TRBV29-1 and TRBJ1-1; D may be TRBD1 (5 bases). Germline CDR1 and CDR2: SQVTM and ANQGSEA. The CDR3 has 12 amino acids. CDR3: CSVEGVYTEAFF. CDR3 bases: TGCAGCGTCGAAGGGGTATACACTGAAGCTTTCTTT.

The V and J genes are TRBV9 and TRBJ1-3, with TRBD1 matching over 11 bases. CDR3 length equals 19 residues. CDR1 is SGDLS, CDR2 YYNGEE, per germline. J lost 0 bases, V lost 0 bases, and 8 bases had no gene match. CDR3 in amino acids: CASSVAGTGGYGSGNTIYF. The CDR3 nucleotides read TGTGCCAGCAGCGTAGCCGGGACAGGGGGTTATGGCTCTGGAAACACCATATATTTT.